This T cell receptor beta chain derives from a study of radiation and T cells in renal cell carcinoma. The study, taken as a whole, reports: Baseline intratumoral clonotype presence is unknown without pretreatment biopsies. In blood, top tumor clones expanded by 2 weeks, shrinking by 4.

A note on this clone: The antigen remains unidentified.

Time point denoted: blood 4 weeks post-SBRT, at nephrectomy. Treatment in this sample: 15 Gy SBRT to primary tumor, nephrectomy 4 weeks later. Nephrectomy followed 15 Gy stereotactic body radiation by 4 weeks. The tumor was a clear cell renal cell carcinoma. Here immunoSEQ multiplex PCR was the method, and the copy in TCRdb shows in-frame clones only, minus some. This table holds some 44,000 clones, roughly 80% found once. The J segment lost 2 bases and the V segment lost 5 bases, leaving 6 bases of the junction unmatched. CDR1 is MNHEY, CDR2 SVGAGI, per germline. The CDR3 contains 15 residues. The chain combines TRBV6-5 with TRBJ1-2, with TRBD1 matching 9 bases. The sequence derives from a woman between 70 and 85 years old with renal cell carcinoma. Here the sequenced sample was blood, taken from a patient whose treatment included radiotherapy and nephrectomy. CDR3 DNA sequence: TGTGCCAGCAGTAGACAACAGGGGGCGAACTATGGCTACACCTTC. Protein: CASSRQQGANYGYTF.